The TCR beta chain under discussion was sequenced for a study of blood T cell repertoires in COVID-19. As for the study in general: Material from acute and convalescent COVID-19 was sourced from the United States, Italy and Spain. PBMCs, B-cell-depleted T cells, or T cells provided the cDNA or gDNA that made up the material.

Original processing methods: Amplification with reference gene primers provided the estimates of nucleated cell counts. Clones were sequenced by immunoSEQ multiplex PCR, and TCRdb holds only the in-frame ones, with some missing. The V and J calls and clone size were taken over from that table, and D and trimming were inferred from the DNA. The table lists some 260,000 clones, around 89% of them singletons. Residents of about two dozen US areas, aged roughly 18 to 89 years, made up the participants. V lost 3 bases and J lost 7, with 7 bases in between. Looked up from germline, CDR1 is MDHEN and CDR2 is SYDVKM. The CDR3 runs 11 residues. A remark on this clone: The same CDR3 also results from other DNA sequences found in this sample.

J is TRBJ2-7 and V is TRBV28, with D maybe TRBD1 (5 bases). The sequenced material came from PBMCs or T cells enriched from blood (not recorded which). The sequence derives from a man aged 35-49 years who had recovered from COVID-19. The CDR3 region has the DNA TGTGCCAGCAGTTTCCCAGGGGAGCAGTACTTC. It translates to CASSFPGEQYF.